This is a list of T cell receptor beta chains from one sample in a study of Ad26.COV2.S vaccination and SARS-CoV-2 variants. Clones were sequenced by immunoSEQ multiplex PCR, and TCRdb holds only the in-frame ones, with some missing. Among about 330,000 clones, about nine tenths were seen once, and the ten largest hold approximately 5.8%. Source: peripheral blood, taken in a trial of Ad26.COV2.S vaccine versus placebo. All receptors derive from a person between 18 and 65 years old who received the Ad26.COV2.S COVID-19 vaccine or a placebo. Both conserved end residues are part of each CDR3. A D gene is named only where the DNA matches it firmly.

d_call	v_call	j_call	cdr3_aa	cdr3_nt
TRBD1	TRBV29-1	TRBJ1-2	CSAHRGDYGYTF	TGCAGCGCCCACAGGGGCGACTATGGCTACACCTTC
.	TRBV7-2	TRBJ2-5	CASSLTASEAETQYF	TGTGCCAGCAGCTTAACAGCTAGCGAGGCGGAGACCCAGTACTTC
.	TRBV15	TRBJ2-1	CATSRDRGDNEQFF	TGTGCCACCAGCAGAGATCGGGGAGACAATGAGCAGTTCTTC
.	TRBV10-3	TRBJ2-5	CATRGQETQYF	TGTGCCACCCGGGGGCAAGAGACCCAGTACTTC
TRBD2	TRBV24-1	TRBJ2-3	CATSDANNPGLAGTDTQYF	TGTGCCACCAGTGATGCCAACAACCCGGGACTAGCGGGCACAGATACGCAGTATTTT
.	TRBV13	TRBJ1-4	CASSVRVGEKLFF	TGTGCCAGCAGCGTCAGGGTGGGTGAAAAACTGTTTTTT
TRBD1	TRBV5-1	TRBJ1-5	CASSPGTGDNQPQHF	TGCGCCAGCAGCCCAGGGACAGGGGATAATCAGCCCCAGCATTTT
.	TRBV7-2	TRBJ2-2	CASSLVGGLDTGELFF	TGTGCCAGCAGCTTAGTTGGGGGGTTGGACACCGGGGAGCTGTTTTTT
TRBD2	TRBV19	TRBJ2-1	CASSPPILAGAGNEQFF	TGTGCCAGTAGTCCCCCGATACTAGCGGGAGCGGGAAATGAGCAGTTCTTC
TRBD2	TRBV9	TRBJ2-1	CASSVYGRASEQFF	TGTGCCAGCAGCGTTTACGGGAGGGCCAGTGAGCAGTTCTTC
.	TRBV12-3/TRBV12-4	TRBJ2-7	CASSPRGYEQYF	TGTGCCAGCAGTCCCCGGGGTTACGAGCAGTACTTC
TRBD1	TRBV7-8	TRBJ1-1	CASSLDLMGQLNTEAFF	TGTGCCAGCAGCTTAGATCTTATGGGACAGCTTAACACTGAAGCTTTCTTT
.	TRBV5-1	TRBJ2-1	CASGGLRNNEQFF	TGCGCCAGCGGGGGTCTTAGGAACAATGAGCAGTTCTTC
TRBD2	TRBV7-9	TRBJ2-3	CASSKGNLAGGGTDTQYF	TGTGCCAGCAGCAAGGGCAATCTAGCGGGAGGGGGCACAGATACGCAGTATTTT
.	TRBV20-1	TRBJ2-1	CSASWGVSHEQFF	TGCAGTGCTAGTTGGGGAGTTTCGCATGAGCAGTTCTTC
.	TRBV14	TRBJ1-2	CASSQDSSGLWGYTF	TGTGCCAGCAGCCAAGACTCATCCGGGCTTTGGGGCTACACCTTC
.	TRBV24-1	TRBJ1-5	CATSDSKSNQPQHF	TGTGCCACCAGTGATTCAAAGAGCAATCAGCCCCAGCATTTT